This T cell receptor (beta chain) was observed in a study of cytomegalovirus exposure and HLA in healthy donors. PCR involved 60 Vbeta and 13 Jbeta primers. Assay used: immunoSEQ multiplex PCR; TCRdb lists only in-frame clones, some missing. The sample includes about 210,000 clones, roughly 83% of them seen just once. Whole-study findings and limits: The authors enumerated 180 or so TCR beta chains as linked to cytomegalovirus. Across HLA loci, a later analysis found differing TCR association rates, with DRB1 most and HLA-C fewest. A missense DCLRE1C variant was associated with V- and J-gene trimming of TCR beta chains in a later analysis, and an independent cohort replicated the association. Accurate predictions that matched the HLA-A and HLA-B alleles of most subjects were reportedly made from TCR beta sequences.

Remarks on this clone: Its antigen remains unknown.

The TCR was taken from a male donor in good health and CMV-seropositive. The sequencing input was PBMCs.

The CDR3 here is CASKLEGVYEQYF. Written as DNA, the CDR3 is TGTGCCAGCAAATTAGAGGGGGTCTACGAGCAGTACTTC. This sequence joins TRBV2 and TRBJ2-7, with a weak D call TRBD1 (6 bases). The CDR3 sequence is 13 residues long. CDR1 and CDR2 (germline): SNHLY, FYNNEI. Trimming removed 7 bases at V and 3 bases at J, with 13 bases between.